This T cell receptor beta chain was recorded in a study of T cell repertoires in cytomegalovirus infection. Each CDR3 protein gets one entry after TCRdb re-called the reads with MiXCR. The sample records fewer than 550,000 distinct CDR3 sequences, 15% to 20% being singletons. A few counts support this clonotype. The receptor was isolated from a human donor in good health (CMV status not recorded). Some clones in this sample may be carry-over from other donors' samples. Sequenced input: CD8+ T cells from PBMCs.

CDR3 nucleotide sequence: TGTGCCAGCGAAAGGGAGAGGACGTCTGGCTACACCTTC. As protein: CASERERTSGYTF. This rearrangement joins TRBV6-6 to TRBJ1-2; D remains ambiguous. This CDR3 has 13 residues. V was trimmed by 8 bases and J by 7 bases, leaving 17 bases between them. Germline V gene lookup returns CDR1 MNHNY and CDR2 SVGAGI (reference sequence).